The next 17 T cell receptor beta chains were all read from a single sample in a study of T cell responses to AZD1222 COVID-19 vaccine. Generated by immunoSEQ multiplex PCR, the TCRdb table keeps only in-frame clones and is missing some. The sample yields 180,000 or so clones, roughly 94% seen once. Sample: peripheral blood, taken 28 days after the second AZD1222 dose. The receptors were gathered from an adult who received the AZD1222 COVID-19 vaccine.

V usage is TRBV5-1 and J usage is TRBJ2-2; 8 bases are a match to TRBD1. The V gene's germline CDR1 is SGHRS and CDR2 YFSETQ. There are 16 residues in the CDR3. V lost 4 bases to trimming and J lost 1 base; unmatched junction nucleotides: 6. The CDR3 is CASSQGQGQNTGELFF. In DNA form, the CDR3 reads TGCGCCAGCAGCCAAGGACAGGGACAGAACACCGGGGAGCTGTTTTTT.

The J gene is TRBJ1-5, the V gene TRBV10-3; a possible D gene is TRBD1 (5 bases). This CDR3 is built from 15 residues. The germline V and J ends were trimmed by 3 bases and 6 bases, with 15 bases remaining between them. Germline CDR1 is ENHRY and CDR2 is SYGVKD. CDR3 sequence reads: CAISDVGGDGQPQHF. CDR3 in DNA: TGTGCCATCAGTGACGTTGGGGGGGACGGTCAGCCCCAGCATTTT.

The CDR3 reads CASSLVGGGYEKLFF. In nucleotides, the CDR3 is TGTGCCAGCAGCTTGGTAGGGGGGGGATATGAAAAACTGTTTTTT. The chain recombines TRBV7-2 with TRBJ1-4; D might be TRBD1 (6 bases). Trimming pared 3 bases from V and 6 bases from J, leaving 14 bases between. Germline CDR1 SGHTA, CDR2 FQGNSA. The CDR3 loop spans 15 amino acids.

The CDR3 DNA reads TGCAGCGTTGAGGGACAGGGGGCTATGAACACTGAAGCTTTCTTT. Its protein product is CSVEGQGAMNTEAFF. The chain couples TRBV29-1 to TRBJ1-1; 12 bases are a match to TRBD1. Germline V gives CDR1 SQVTM, CDR2 ANQGSEA. This CDR3 region has 15 residues. V was pared by 3 bases and J by 0 bases, with 2 bases of the junction left unmatched.

The chain couples TRBV7-2 to TRBJ2-5, with a tentative D call TRBD1 (6 bases). The germline V gene encodes CDR1 SGHTA and CDR2 FQGNSA. Between the trimmed V and J ends, which lost 1 base and 6 bases, there was a span of 12 bases. The CDR3 is made up of 14 amino acids. As DNA, the CDR3 is TGTGCCAGCAGCTTAGTGCAGGGGTTAAAGACCCAGTACTTC. Residues: CASSLVQGLKTQYF.

This chain uses TRBV6-5 with TRBJ2-7; 9 bases are a match to TRBD2. V lost 0 bases to trimming and J lost 2 bases; unmatched junction nucleotides: 2. The CDR3 totals 15 residues. Germline V lookup: CDR1 MNHEY, CDR2 SVGAGI. Here the CDR3 reads CASSYSGLATYEQYF. The CDR3 DNA is TGTGCCAGCAGTTACTCGGGACTAGCAACCTACGAGCAGTACTTC.

V and J are TRBV15 and TRBJ1-5, with 7 bases identical to TRBD1. V lost 0 bases and J lost 2; bases outside the gene matches: 1. The CDR3 spans 15 residues. Germline CDR1 and CDR2: LNHNV and YYDKDF (reference sequence). The CDR3 nucleotides read TGTGCCACCAGCAGAGATCAGGGGGGCAATCAGCCCCAGCATTTT. It yields the protein CATSRDQGGNQPQHF.

The chain links TRBV5-4 to TRBJ2-7, with 8 positions matching TRBD1. The CDR3 runs 13 residues. V lost 0 bases, J lost 6 bases, and 2 bases stayed unmatched. Germline V gene lookup returns CDR1 SGHNT and CDR2 YYREEE (reference sequence). The CDR3 sequence is CASSLGQGFEQYF. The DNA for the CDR3 is TGTGCCAGCAGCTTGGGACAGGGGTTCGAGCAGTACTTC.

The chain recombines TRBV28 with TRBJ2-7; TRBD1 might be the D (6 bases). The CDR3 is made up of 14 amino acids. The V end lost 4 bases, the J end lost 7 bases, and 17 bases lay between the germline ends. CDR1 and CDR2 from the germline V gene are MDHEN and SYDVKM. The CDR3: CASSSGQTSWEQYF. In DNA form, the CDR3 reads TGTGCCAGCAGTTCCGGACAGACCTCCTGGGAGCAGTACTTC. The variable domain in full, with the rest retrieved from reference TRBV28 and TRBJ2-7, is DVKVTQSSRYLVKRTGEKVFLECVQDMDHENMFWYRQDPGLGLRLIYFSYDVKMKEKGDIPEGYSVSREKKERFSLILESASTNQTSMYLCASSSGQTSWEQYFGPGTRLTVT.

This CDR3 is CASSLGSGGPNQPQHF. For the CDR3, the DNA is TGTGCCAGCAGCTTGGGTTCAGGGGGACCGAATCAGCCCCAGCATTTT. The J gene is TRBJ1-5, the V gene TRBV11-1; 7 positions match TRBD1. From germline, CDR1 is SGHAT and CDR2 FQDESV (reference sequence). V lost 3 bases to trimming and J lost 4 bases; unmatched junction nucleotides: 9. CDR3 length equals 16 residues.

Written as DNA, the CDR3 is TGTGCCAGCAGTGAAGGGACTAGCGGGAGGGCCGCTTACGAGCAGTACTTC. Translation gives CASSEGTSGRAAYEQYF. The chain employs TRBV2 and TRBJ2-7; 15 bases fit TRBD2. This CDR3 spans 17 amino acids. The germline V gene encodes CDR1 SNHLY and CDR2 FYNNEI. Trimming at V came to 1 base and at J to 4 bases, leaving 5 bases not matched to a gene.

The chain carries TRBV30 and TRBJ1-1, with D maybe TRBD1 (5 bases). Germline CDR1 is GTSNPN and CDR2 is SVGIG (reference sequence). V was clipped by 3 bases and J by 4 bases, with 15 bases between them. The CDR3 has 14 amino acids. The CDR3 DNA follows: TGTGCCTGGAGGCCACAGGTCACGGGCACTGAAGCTTTCTTT. Translation: CAWRPQVTGTEAFF. Combining the CDR3 with reference TRBV30 and TRBJ1-1 gives the whole variable domain SQTIHQWPATLVQPVGSPLSLECTVEGTSNPNLYWYRQAAGRGLQLLFYSVGIGQISSEVPQNLSASRPQDRQFILSSKKLLLSDSGFYLCAWRPQVTGTEAFFGQGTRLTVV.

The rearrangement uses TRBV15 and TRBJ1-3, with no clear D. This CDR3 comprises 15 residues. Trimming took 7 bases from V and 0 from J, leaving 13 bases between them. Germline CDR1 is LNHNV and CDR2 is YYDKDF (reference sequence). The CDR3 DNA follows: TGTGCCACCACTGAGGGAGCGAACTCTGGAAACACCATATATTTT. Protein sequence: CATTEGANSGNTIYF.

The CDR3 DNA is TGTGCCAGTAGTGATGGGACTAGCGGGAGAACGGGCACAGATACGCAGTATTTT. Translating it yields CASSDGTSGRTGTDTQYF. The chain employs TRBV19 and TRBJ2-3; 14 bases fit TRBD2. Germline CDR1 LNHDA, CDR2 SQIVND (reference sequence). Losses at the gene ends were 5 bases for V and 1 base for J; bases not matched to a gene: 8. The CDR3 is made up of 18 amino acids.

The gene calls are TRBV4-1 and TRBJ2-1; 13 bases fit TRBD2. The CDR3 covers 18 residues. Germline lookup yields CDR1 MGHRA and CDR2 YSYEKL. The junction had 9 bases not matched to a gene; V was cut back by 0 bases and J by 7 bases. The CDR3 loop is CASSQDGTSGTHWNEQFF. In DNA form, the CDR3 reads TGCGCCAGCAGCCAAGATGGGACTAGCGGGACCCATTGGAATGAGCAGTTCTTC.

The chain combines TRBV5-1 with TRBJ2-2; TRBD1 matches 8 bases. The CDR3 contains 15 residues. Germline CDR1 and CDR2: SGHRS and YFSETQ. With V trimmed by 2 bases and J by 5 bases, 5 bases remained unmatched. The CDR3 nucleotides read TGCGCCAGCAGCTTTGGGACAGGAGCGACCGGGGAGCTGTTTTTT. Its protein product is CASSFGTGATGELFF.

This clone was counted only a few times. The J gene is TRBJ1-6, the V gene TRBV7-9; no clear D gene. The CDR3 runs to 14 residues. V lost 4 bases and J lost 7, with 11 bases in between. The germline CDR1 and CDR2 sequences are SEHNR and FQNEAQ (reference sequence). The CDR3 sequence is CASSSEVWNSPLHF. DNA for the CDR3: TGTGCCAGCAGCTCAGAGGTGTGGAATTCACCCCTCCACTTT.